Listed here are 25 T cell receptor beta chains from one sample, sequenced in a study of Ad26.COV2.S vaccination and SARS-CoV-2 variants. The method was immunoSEQ multiplex PCR; TCRdb's version includes in-frame clones alone and lacks a portion of them. Of approximately 300,000 clones in the sample, roughly 80% were seen once. Regarding treatment: approximately 18 received Ad26.COV2.S at low or high dose, single or two shots; about 5 received placebo; per-sample allocation not given. Day 63 following the first vaccine or placebo injection was when the samples were taken. Source: peripheral blood, taken in a trial of Ad26.COV2.S vaccine versus placebo. The origin of the receptors is a person between 18 and 65 years old who received the Ad26.COV2.S COVID-19 vaccine or a placebo.

V gene TRBV5-6 combines with J gene TRBJ1-2; 8 nucleotides match TRBD1. The germline V gene encodes CDR1 SGHDT and CDR2 YYEEEE. The V segment lost 4 bases and the J segment 4 bases; nucleotides outside the gene matches: 6. CDR3 length equals 14 residues. The CDR3 protein is CASSVDRESYGYTF. The CDR3 DNA follows: TGTGCCAGCAGCGTGGACAGGGAGTCCTATGGCTACACCTTC.

The chain recombines TRBV7-8 with TRBJ1-5; D not resolved. Trimming pared 1 base from V and 3 bases from J, leaving 10 bases between. This CDR3 spans 15 amino acids. Germline assignment: CDR1 SGHVS and CDR2 FQNEAQ. CDR3 protein: CASSLGLGNNQPQHF. The CDR3 nucleotides read TGTGCCAGCAGCTTAGGTCTAGGGAACAATCAGCCCCAGCATTTT.

The rearrangement joins TRBV5-1 to TRBJ1-1; possible D gene TRBD1, 6 bases. The V end lost 4 bases, the J end lost 4 bases, and 17 bases lay between the germline ends. The CDR3 is 15 amino acids. Germline V gives CDR1 SGHRS, CDR2 YFSETQ. The CDR3 reads CASSRDSRGSTEAFF. The CDR3 DNA sequence: TGCGCCAGCAGCAGAGATAGCAGGGGATCCACTGAAGCTTTCTTT.

The rearrangement joins TRBV29-1 to TRBJ1-6; 9 bases fit TRBD1. The CDR3 is 13 residues long. V was pared by 6 bases and J by 8 bases, with 5 bases of the junction left unmatched. CDR1 SQVTM and CDR2 ANQGSEA come from the germline V gene. CDR3 coding DNA: TGCAGCGTGGGGGACAGGGCAGATTCACCCCTCCACTTT. Protein product: CSVGDRADSPLHF.

The chain couples TRBV6-6 to TRBJ2-7, with D possibly being TRBD2 (5 bases). CDR1 and CDR2 (germline): MNHNY, SVGAGI (reference sequence). The CDR3 is 15 residues long. The V end was cut by 5 bases, the J end by 0 bases, with 14 bases between. The DNA for the CDR3 is TGTGCCAGCAGTATACTTTTCGGGAACTCCTACGAGCAGTACTTC. It encodes CASSILFGNSYEQYF.

The CDR3 DNA sequence: TGTGCCAGCAGTTTGGGAGAGAACACTGAAGCTTTCTTT. Protein: CASSLGENTEAFF. The chain recombines TRBV6-5 with TRBJ1-1; D gene uncertain. Germline-derived CDR1 and CDR2 are MNHEY and SVGAGI. Trimming removed 4 bases at V and 1 base at J, with 7 bases between. The CDR3 extends over 13 amino acids.

The CDR3 sequence is CASGSTRMGGVFEQFF. CDR3 coding DNA: TGTGCTAGTGGATCTACAAGGATGGGGGGGGTCTTTGAGCAGTTCTTC. This rearrangement joins TRBV12-5 to TRBJ2-1, with 7 bases fitting TRBD2. CDR3 size: 16 residues. CDR1 is LGHNT, CDR2 FRNRAP, per germline. V gave up 6 bases and J gave up 9 bases; unmatched junction bases: 17.

The rearrangement uses TRBV7-6 and TRBJ1-3; D ambiguous. The CDR3 has 14 residues. V lost 5 bases and J lost 0, with 8 bases in between. Germline CDR1 is SGHVS and CDR2 is FNYEAQ. The CDR3 is CASSPTHSGNTIYF. In DNA form, the CDR3 reads TGTGCCAGCAGCCCCACACACTCTGGAAACACCATATATTTT.

J is TRBJ2-1 and V is TRBV9, with TRBD2 matching over 11 bases. V trimming: 4 bases; J trimming: 4 bases; junction bases outside the gene matches: 4. Germline V gene sequence: CDR1 SGDLS, CDR2 YYNGEE. The CDR3 totals 15 residues. The CDR3 here is CASSPLAGGYNEQFF. The DNA of the CDR3 is TGTGCCAGCAGCCCGCTAGCGGGGGGTTACAATGAGCAGTTCTTC.

This clone was observed a handful of times. The rearrangement joins TRBV11-2 to TRBJ1-1; D not resolved. CDR1 and CDR2 (germline): SGHAT, FQNNGV. Trimming pared 3 bases from V and 1 base from J, leaving 12 bases between. This CDR3 contains 15 residues. The CDR3 region is CASSFVTRWNTEAFF. For the CDR3, the DNA is TGTGCCAGCAGCTTCGTTACTAGGTGGAACACTGAAGCTTTCTTT.

The CDR3 spells CASSSLAGYTDTQYF. The CDR3 DNA sequence: TGTGCCAGCAGCTCCTTAGCGGGGTACACAGATACGCAGTATTTT. This chain joins TRBV7-2 and TRBJ2-3; 8 bases align to TRBD2. J lost 2 bases, V lost 4 bases, and 5 bases had no gene match. Germline V gives CDR1 SGHTA, CDR2 FQGNSA. There are 15 residues in the CDR3. The full variable domain, in which reference TRBV7-2 and TRBJ2-3 provide the parts outside the CDR3, is GAGVSQSPSNKVTEKGKDVELRCDPISGHTALYWYRQSLGQGLEFLIYFQGNSAPDKSGLPSDRFSAERTGGSVSTLTIQRTQQEDSAVYLCASSSLAGYTDTQYFGPGTRLTVL.

The rearrangement links TRBV4-2 to TRBJ2-3; the match to TRBD2 covers 8 bases. The trim removed 0 bases at V and 2 bases at J, leaving 7 bases unmatched. CDR3 length: 17 residues. The germline gives CDR1 LGHNA, CDR2 YNFKEQ. The CDR3 DNA is TGTGCCAGCAGCCAAGATCAGTCTAGCGGGTTCACAGATACGCAGTATTTT. It specifies CASSQDQSSGFTDTQYF.

The chain couples TRBV29-1 to TRBJ2-7; the D gene is possibly TRBD2 (6 bases). Trimming took 7 bases from V and 7 from J, leaving 23 bases between them. This CDR3 contains 14 residues. CDR1 and CDR2 (germline): SQVTM, ANQGSEA. CDR3 coding DNA: TGCAGCGCCCGTCTAGGACTAACGAACTTTGAGCAGTACTTC. Protein product: CSARLGLTNFEQYF.

V is TRBV5-6 and J is TRBJ2-4; D may be TRBD1 or TRBD2 (6 bases each). This CDR3 has 19 residues. Germline CDR1 and CDR2: SGHDT and YYEEEE. V was pared by 2 bases and J by 0 bases, with 21 bases between. CDR3 sequence: CASSFGTSWGALAKNIQYF. In DNA, the CDR3 is TGTGCCAGCAGCTTCGGGACGTCTTGGGGGGCGTTAGCCAAAAACATTCAGTACTTC. Full variable domain (remainder filled in from reference TRBV5-6 and TRBJ2-4): DAGVTQSPTHLIKTRGQQVTLRCSPKSGHDTVSWYQQALGQGPQFIFQYYEEEERQRGNFPDRFSGHQFPNYSSELNVNALLLGDSALYLCASSFGTSWGALAKNIQYFGAGTRLSVL.

The chain has TRBV28 and TRBJ2-2; D might be TRBD1 (6 bases). Germline loops: CDR1 MDHEN, CDR2 SYDVKM. The V gene lost 5 bases and the J gene lost 7 bases, with 29 bases spanning the gap. The CDR3 length is 19 residues. CDR3 in DNA: TGTGCCAGCAGTGCTCAACCGGGACACCGATGGCGATTCGGCGGGGAGCTGTTTTTT. Amino acids: CASSAQPGHRWRFGGELFF.

This clone was seen only once. The chain employs TRBV6-5 and TRBJ2-7; D gene uncertain. The CDR3 has 15 residues. Germline assignment: CDR1 MNHEY and CDR2 SVGAGI. V was trimmed by 0 bases and J by 2 bases, leaving 11 bases between them. The CDR3 DNA is TGTGCCAGCAGTTACTCGCTGACGGGCGCCTACGAGCAGTACTTC. Its translation: CASSYSLTGAYEQYF.

This CDR3 reads CASSPKGGETQYF. CDR3 nucleotides: TGTGCCAGCTCACCAAAAGGCGGGGAGACCCAGTACTTC. The chain joins TRBV18 to TRBJ2-5, with TRBD2 as a possible D gene (5 bases). The germline CDR1 and CDR2 sequences are KGHSH and LQKENI. The germline V and J ends were trimmed by 2 bases and 5 bases, with 9 bases remaining between them. This CDR3 spans 13 amino acids. The full variable domain, completed using reference TRBV18 and TRBJ2-5, is NAGVMQNPRHLVRRRGQEARLRCSPMKGHSHVYWYRQLPEEGLKFMVYLQKENIIDESGMPKERFSAEFPKEGPSILRIQQVVRGDSAAYFCASSPKGGETQYFGPGTRLLVL.

This sequence joins TRBV7-2 and TRBJ2-3; 11 nucleotides match TRBD2. Germline V gives CDR1 SGHTA, CDR2 FQGNSA. CDR3 length equals 16 residues. V trimming: 1 base; J trimming: 4 bases; junction bases outside the gene matches: 4. The CDR3 region has the DNA TGTGCCAGCAGCTTAGGAATGGGACTAGCGGCAGATACGCAGTATTTT. Protein product: CASSLGMGLAADTQYF.

The rearrangement joins TRBV11-3 to TRBJ2-3, with TRBD2 matching over 8 bases. Germline values: CDR1 SGHNT, CDR2 YENEEA. Germline trimming cut 1 base from V and 5 bases from J; bases unmatched to any gene: 5. The CDR3 is 15 residues long. The CDR3 DNA reads TGTGCCAGCAGCTTAGCGGGGGGGCCCGGAGATACGCAGTATTTT. This sequence encodes CASSLAGGPGDTQYF. Looking up the rest from reference TRBV11-3 and TRBJ2-3 gives the full variable domain: EAGVVQSPRYKIIEKKQPVAFWCNPISGHNTLYWYLQNLGQGPELLIRYENEEAVDDSQLPKDRFSAERLKGVDSTLKIQPAELGDSAVYLCASSLAGGPGDTQYFGPGTRLTVL.

There are a few counts of this clone. This chain links TRBV5-5 with TRBJ1-3; D is undetermined. V lost 0 bases and J lost 0, with 7 bases in between. The CDR3 spans 15 residues. In germline, CDR1 is SGHKS, CDR2 YYEKEE (reference sequence). CDR3 sequence: CASSLVAVSGNTIYF. The CDR3 nucleotides read TGTGCCAGCAGCTTGGTGGCAGTCTCTGGAAACACCATATATTTT.

As concerns this clone: At the DNA level, this CDR3 is encoded by other sequences in the same sample as well. The chain uses TRBV7-2 and TRBJ2-7; D is ambiguous. The V and J ends lost 4 bases and 4 bases respectively, with 5 bases between them. The CDR3 contains 11 residues. Looked up from germline, CDR1 is SGHTA and CDR2 is FQGNSA. CDR3 nucleotide sequence: TGTGCCAGCAGCTCAGCATACGAGCAGTACTTC. Protein product: CASSSAYEQYF.

This clone was seen a handful of times. The rearrangement links TRBV7-2 to TRBJ2-6, with D possibly called TRBD1 or TRBD2 (5 bases each). The V end lost 4 bases, the J end lost 0 bases, and 16 bases lay between the germline ends. The CDR3 has 18 residues. Germline V CDR1 and CDR2: SGHTA, FQGNSA. Written as DNA, the CDR3 is TGTGCCAGCAGCTGGACGGGACGGAGATTCTCTGGGGCCAACGTCCTGACTTTC. This codes for CASSWTGRRFSGANVLTF. Supplemented by reference TRBV7-2 and TRBJ2-6, the full variable domain reads GAGVSQSPSNKVTEKGKDVELRCDPISGHTALYWYRQSLGQGLEFLIYFQGNSAPDKSGLPSDRFSAERTGGSVSTLTIQRTQQEDSAVYLCASSWTGRRFSGANVLTFGAGSRLTVL.

This sequence joins TRBV30 and TRBJ2-3; TRBD2 matches at 7 bases. The CDR3 consists of 16 residues. CDR1 and CDR2 from the germline V gene are GTSNPN and SVGIG (reference sequence). V gave up 0 bases and J gave up 0 bases; unmatched junction bases: 6. For the CDR3, the DNA is TGTGCCTGGAGTGTTAGACTAGCAGCTAGCACAGATACGCAGTATTTT. Translation: CAWSVRLAASTDTQYF.

The chain has TRBV19 and TRBJ2-1; 9 positions match TRBD2. The germline CDR1 and CDR2 sequences are LNHDA and SQIVND (reference sequence). Trimming cost V 1 base and J 2 bases; bases outside gene matches: 9. The CDR3 spans 18 residues. CDR3 sequence: CASSIAPWLAGTYNEQFF. In nucleotides, the CDR3 is TGTGCCAGTAGTATAGCCCCCTGGCTAGCGGGGACCTACAATGAGCAGTTCTTC.

V gene TRBV6-5 combines with J gene TRBJ2-2; TRBD2 aligns across 7 bases. Germline V gene sequence: CDR1 MNHEY, CDR2 SVGAGI. V shed 5 bases and J 9 bases; nucleotides not matched to a gene: 12. The CDR3 length is 15 residues. CDR3 residues: CASSRAGKGTRELFF. The CDR3 nucleotides read TGTGCCAGCAGTAGGGCCGGGAAGGGGACTAGGGAGCTGTTTTTT.